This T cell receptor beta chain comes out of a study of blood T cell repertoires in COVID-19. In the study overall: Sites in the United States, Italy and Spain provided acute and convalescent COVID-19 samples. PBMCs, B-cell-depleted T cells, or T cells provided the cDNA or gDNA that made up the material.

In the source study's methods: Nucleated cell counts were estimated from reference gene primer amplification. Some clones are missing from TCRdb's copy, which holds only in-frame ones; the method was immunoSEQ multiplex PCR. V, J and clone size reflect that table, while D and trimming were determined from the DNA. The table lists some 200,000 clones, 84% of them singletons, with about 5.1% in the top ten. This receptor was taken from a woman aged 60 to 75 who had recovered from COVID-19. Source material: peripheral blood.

CDR3: CASINDRVNTEAFF. The CDR3 DNA is TGTGCCAGCATTAACGACCGGGTGAACACTGAAGCTTTCTTT. This chain uses TRBV6-5 with TRBJ1-1; no clear D gene. The CDR3 totals 14 residues. Germline lookup yields CDR1 MNHEY and CDR2 SVGAGI. Trimming cost V 7 bases and J 0 bases, with 12 bases left between them.